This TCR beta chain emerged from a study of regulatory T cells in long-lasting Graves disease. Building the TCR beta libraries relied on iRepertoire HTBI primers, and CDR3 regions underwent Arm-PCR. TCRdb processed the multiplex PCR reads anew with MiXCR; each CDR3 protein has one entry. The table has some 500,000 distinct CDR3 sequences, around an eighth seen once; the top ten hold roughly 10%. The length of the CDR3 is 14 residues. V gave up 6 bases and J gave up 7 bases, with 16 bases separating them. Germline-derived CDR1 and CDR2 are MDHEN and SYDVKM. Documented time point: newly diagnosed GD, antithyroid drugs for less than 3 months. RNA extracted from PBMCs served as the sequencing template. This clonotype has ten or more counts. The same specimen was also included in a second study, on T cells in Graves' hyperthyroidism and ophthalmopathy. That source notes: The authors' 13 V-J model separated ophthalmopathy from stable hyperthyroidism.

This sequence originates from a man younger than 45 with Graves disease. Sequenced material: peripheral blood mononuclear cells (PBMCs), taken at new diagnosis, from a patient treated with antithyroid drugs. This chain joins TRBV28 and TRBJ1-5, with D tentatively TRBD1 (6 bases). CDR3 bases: TGTGCCAGCAGGATCGAGGGGGTCGTGCAGCCCCAGCATTTT. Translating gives CASRIEGVVQPQHF.